This passage covers 2 T cell receptor beta chains from one sample sequenced in a study of blood T cells in healthy people across ages. Primers used in a second PCR of roughly 6 to 11 cycles were a sample-barcoded 5' primer and a J-beta primer mix. TCRdb re-analysed the 5' RACE reads in MiXCR, keeping a single row per CDR3 protein. The profile shows some 1.4 million distinct CDR3 sequences, about 43% of them singletons. Material for sequencing was blood. The receptors come from a woman between 18 and 30 years old in good health.

The chain links TRBV20-1 to TRBJ2-7; no clear D gene. The CDR3 consists of 14 residues. Germline CDR1 and CDR2: DFQATT and SNEGSKA (reference sequence). Trimming left V 1 base short and J 0 bases short, with 10 bases between. The CDR3, as DNA: TGCAGTGCTAGAGTGGCCAGGAGCTCCTACGAGCAGTACTTC. Translation gives CSARVARSSYEQYF.

The rearrangement links TRBV29-1 to TRBJ2-7, with no clear D. Per germline, CDR1 SQVTM and CDR2 ANQGSEA. CDR3 length: 12 residues. The ends were cut back, 2 bases at V and 1 base at J, with 6 bases in the middle. In DNA, the CDR3 is TGCAGCGTTGAAACTGATTCCTACGAGCAGTACTTC. It is translated as CSVETDSYEQYF.